This T cell receptor (beta chain) was profiled in a study of T-cell reconstitution after alpha-beta-depleted transplantation in children. Construction of the TCRbeta library involved unique molecular identifiers. Via MiXCR, TCRdb re-called the PCR reads, giving one row per CDR3 protein. The sample lists roughly 500,000 distinct CDR3 sequences, over 25% seen once, with 2% to 3% in the top ten. This specimen was PBMCs from the stem cell graft donor, taken from the stem cell graft. The clonotype originates from a human donor who donated a stem cell graft to a child with aplastic anemia.

CDR3 amino acids: CSARPGTSGSRETQYF. The CDR3 region has the DNA TGCAGTGCTAGGCCCGGGACTAGCGGGAGTAGGGAGACCCAGTACTTC. The rearrangement uses TRBV20-1 and TRBJ2-5, with 14 bases matching TRBD2. V was clipped by 3 bases and J by 5 bases; unmatched bases: 8. The V gene's germline CDR1 is DFQATT and CDR2 SNEGSKA (reference sequence). The CDR3 totals 16 residues.